This TCR beta chain originates from a study of blood T cell repertoires in COVID-19. Study at large: Specimens from acute and convalescent COVID-19 originated in the United States, Italy and Spain. Sample material is recorded as cDNA or gDNA derived from T cells, B-cell-depleted T cells, or PBMCs.

Per the study methods: Nucleated cell counts were estimated from reference gene primer amplification. Using immunoSEQ multiplex PCR, the repertoire was profiled, and TCRdb retains in-frame clones only, with some absent. D and trimming come from the DNA, and the V and J calls and clone size come from that table. This sample carries approximately 250,000 clones, approximately 90% of them seen once, and the ten largest clones take 2.8%. Participants were aged about 18 to 89 years from about two dozen US areas. The clonotype comes from a man aged 35-49 years who had been exposed to COVID-19. Specimen: PBMCs or T cells enriched from blood (not recorded which).

The CDR3 nucleotides read TGTGCCAGCTCACCAATGCCTGAGGAGCAGTTCTTC. Its protein product is CASSPMPEEQFF. This chain uses TRBV18 with TRBJ2-1; D is unresolved. CDR3 length equals 12 residues. Germline lookup yields CDR1 KGHSH and CDR2 LQKENI. Trimming removed 2 bases from V and 10 bases from J, with 9 bases in between.